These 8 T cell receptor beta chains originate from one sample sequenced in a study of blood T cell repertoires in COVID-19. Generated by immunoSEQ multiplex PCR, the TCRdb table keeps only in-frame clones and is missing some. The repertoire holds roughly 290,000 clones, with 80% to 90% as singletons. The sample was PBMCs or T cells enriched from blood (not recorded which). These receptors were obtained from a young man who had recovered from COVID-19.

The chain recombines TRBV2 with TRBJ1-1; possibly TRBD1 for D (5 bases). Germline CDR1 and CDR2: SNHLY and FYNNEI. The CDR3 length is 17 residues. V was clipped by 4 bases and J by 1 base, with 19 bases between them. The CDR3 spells CASSGYLRDFPNTEAFF. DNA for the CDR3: TGTGCCAGCAGTGGGTACCTACGGGACTTTCCGAACACTGAAGCTTTCTTT.

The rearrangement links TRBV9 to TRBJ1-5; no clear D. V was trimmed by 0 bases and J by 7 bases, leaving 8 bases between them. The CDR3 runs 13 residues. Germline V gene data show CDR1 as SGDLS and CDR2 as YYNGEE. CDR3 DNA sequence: TGTGCCAGCAGCGTAGGAGGAACCCAGCCCCAGCATTTT. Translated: CASSVGGTQPQHF.

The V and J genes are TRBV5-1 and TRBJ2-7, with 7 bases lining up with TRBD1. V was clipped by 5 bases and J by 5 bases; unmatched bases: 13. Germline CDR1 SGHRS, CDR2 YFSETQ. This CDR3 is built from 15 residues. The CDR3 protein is CASRDPRQGMDEQYF. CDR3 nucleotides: TGCGCCAGCAGAGACCCTCGACAGGGTATGGACGAGCAGTACTTC.

The CDR3 nucleotides read TGCGCCAGCAGTTCCCAGGGATTGATAAGTGCAACCACCTCTGGAAACACCATATATTTT. It codes for CASSSQGLISATTSGNTIYF. The chain carries TRBV5-1 and TRBJ1-3; D possibly corresponds to TRBD1 (5 bases). Germline V gene data show CDR1 as SGHRS and CDR2 as YFSETQ. The CDR3 length is 20 residues. Trimming cost V 5 bases and J 0 bases, with 27 bases left between them.

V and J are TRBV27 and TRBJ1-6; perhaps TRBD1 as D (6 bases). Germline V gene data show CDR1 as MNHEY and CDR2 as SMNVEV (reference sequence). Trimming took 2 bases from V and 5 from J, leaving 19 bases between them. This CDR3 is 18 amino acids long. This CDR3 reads CASSLNYRGAGDNSPLHF. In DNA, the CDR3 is TGTGCCAGCAGTTTAAACTATAGAGGCGCAGGGGATAATTCACCCCTCCACTTT.

CDR3: CAIRTGPEAFF. CDR3 DNA: TGTGCCATAAGGACAGGGCCTGAAGCTTTCTTT. The chain combines TRBV2 with TRBJ1-1; 8 bases map to TRBD1. V shed 10 bases and J 6 bases; nucleotides not matched to a gene: 4. CDR3 size: 11 residues. Per germline, CDR1 SNHLY and CDR2 FYNNEI.

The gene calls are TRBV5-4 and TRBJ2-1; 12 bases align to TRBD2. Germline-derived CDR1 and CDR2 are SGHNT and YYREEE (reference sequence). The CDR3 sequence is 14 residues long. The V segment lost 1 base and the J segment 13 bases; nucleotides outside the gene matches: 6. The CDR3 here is CASSLWLAGGRQFF. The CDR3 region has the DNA TGTGCCAGCAGCTTGTGGCTAGCGGGGGGGCGACAGTTCTTC.

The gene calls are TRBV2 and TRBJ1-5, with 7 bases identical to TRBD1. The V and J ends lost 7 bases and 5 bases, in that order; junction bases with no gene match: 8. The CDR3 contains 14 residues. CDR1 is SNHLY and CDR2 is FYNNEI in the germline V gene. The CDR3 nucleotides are TGTGCCAGCACTAGAGACAGGGAAGATCAGCCCCAGCATTTT. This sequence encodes CASTRDREDQPQHF. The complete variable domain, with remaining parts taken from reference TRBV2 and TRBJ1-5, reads EPEVTQTPSHQVTQMGQEVILRCVPISNHLYFYWYRQILGQKVEFLVSFYNNEISEKSEIFDDQFSVERPDGSNFTLKIRSTKLEDSAMYFCASTRDREDQPQHFGDGTRLSIL.